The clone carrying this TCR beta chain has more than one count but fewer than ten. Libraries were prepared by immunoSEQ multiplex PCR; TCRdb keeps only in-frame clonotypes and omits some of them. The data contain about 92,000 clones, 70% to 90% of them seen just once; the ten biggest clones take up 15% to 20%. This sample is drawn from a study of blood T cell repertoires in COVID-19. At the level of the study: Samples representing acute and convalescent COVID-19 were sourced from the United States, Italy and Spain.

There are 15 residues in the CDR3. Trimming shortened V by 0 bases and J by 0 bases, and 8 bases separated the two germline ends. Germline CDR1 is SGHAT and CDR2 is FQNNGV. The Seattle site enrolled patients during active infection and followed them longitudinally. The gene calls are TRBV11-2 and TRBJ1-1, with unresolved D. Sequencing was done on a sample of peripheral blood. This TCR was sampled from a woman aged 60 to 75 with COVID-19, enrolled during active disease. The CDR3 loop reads CASSLDPSMNTEAFF. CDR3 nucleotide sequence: TGTGCCAGCAGCTTAGATCCATCCATGAACACTGAAGCTTTCTTT.